One and the same sample provided the 22 T cell receptor beta chains below, sequenced in a study of cytomegalovirus exposure and HLA in healthy donors. Method: immunoSEQ multiplex PCR; TCRdb's copy keeps in-frame clones and lacks some. Altogether 150,000 or so clones are present, approximately 84% being singletons, with the ten largest covering roughly 10%. The sequenced sample consisted of PBMCs. These receptors were collected from a man in his thirties or forties in good health and CMV-seropositive.

The chain couples TRBV5-1 to TRBJ2-5; D call uncertain. The CDR3 sequence is 14 residues long. The V and J ends lost 1 base and 1 base respectively, with 8 bases between them. Germline V gene lookup returns CDR1 SGHRS and CDR2 YFSETQ. CDR3 nucleotides: TGCGCCAGCAGCTTGTCTGCCAGCCAAGAGACCCAGTACTTC. It translates to CASSLSASQETQYF.

This chain joins TRBV19 and TRBJ2-3; D remains unclear. Deletions cut 10 bases from V and 2 bases from J, with 10 bases between. This CDR3 is 12 amino acids long. Germline V gives CDR1 LNHDA, CDR2 SQIVND (reference sequence). The CDR3 sequence is CATSQPTDTQYF. The CDR3 DNA sequence: TGTGCCACTTCACAGCCCACAGATACGCAGTATTTT.

Of note for this clone: The same CDR3 is also encoded by other DNA sequences in this sample. The V gene is TRBV29-1, the J gene TRBJ1-3; D is unresolved. The germline V gene encodes CDR1 SQVTM and CDR2 ANQGSEA. The CDR3 loop spans 13 amino acids. V was pared by 3 bases and J by 4 bases, with 10 bases between. The CDR3 reads CSVDTGSGNTIYF. CDR3 DNA sequence: TGCAGCGTTGATACGGGGTCCGGAAACACCATATATTTT.

The chain links TRBV5-1 to TRBJ2-3, with TRBD1 identical over 9 bases. The junction had 9 bases not matched to a gene; V was cut back by 3 bases and J by 4 bases. The germline V gene has CDR1 SGHRS and CDR2 YFSETQ. CDR3 length: 16 residues. The CDR3 DNA sequence: TGCGCCAGCAGCTCGGGGACAGGGCTGGGGCCAGATACGCAGTATTTT. Translating gives CASSSGTGLGPDTQYF.

In this sample, this clone turned up once. This chain connects TRBV13 to TRBJ1-3; TRBD1 might be the D (6 bases). V was clipped by 5 bases and J by 0 bases, with 11 bases between them. The CDR3 has 15 amino acids. Germline-derived CDR1 and CDR2 are PRHDT and FYEKMQ (reference sequence). This CDR3 is CASSPDRNSGNTIYF. CDR3 nucleotide sequence: TGTGCCAGCAGCCCCGACAGGAACTCTGGAAACACCATATATTTT.

V usage is TRBV9 and J usage is TRBJ1-2; TRBD1 matches 7 bases. After removal of 0 bases from V and 6 bases from J, the junction contained 11 bases not matched to a gene. From germline, CDR1 is SGDLS and CDR2 YYNGEE. This CDR3 has 16 amino acids. Written as DNA, the CDR3 is TGTGCCAGCAGCGTAGCCCGGGACAGAGGGATTGATGGCTACACCTTC. Protein: CASSVARDRGIDGYTF.

V and J are TRBV27 and TRBJ2-2, with 12 bases identical to TRBD1. CDR3 length: 15 residues. J lost 5 bases, V lost 10 bases, and 8 bases had no gene match. Germline CDR1 MNHEY, CDR2 SMNVEV (reference sequence). The CDR3 loop reads CATTRDRGRTGELFF. DNA for the CDR3: TGTGCCACCACCCGGGACAGGGGGCGTACCGGGGAGCTGTTTTTT.

This chain uses TRBV27 with TRBJ1-2, with D possibly being TRBD1 (5 bases). The germline gives CDR1 MNHEY, CDR2 SMNVEV (reference sequence). V lost 7 bases and J lost 4, with 22 bases in between. The CDR3 runs 16 residues. The CDR3 DNA follows: TGTGCCAGCACCGGGGGGGTACCCTATTCCCTCTATGGCTACACCTTC. It is translated as CASTGGVPYSLYGYTF.

The sample holds a few counts of this clone. The V gene is TRBV14, the J gene TRBJ1-6; tentatively, D is TRBD1 (5 bases). The CDR3 spans 13 residues. CDR1 and CDR2 from the germline V gene are SGHDN and FVKESK. V lost 3 bases and J lost 7, with 7 bases in between. The CDR3 region is CASSQGGNSPLHF. The CDR3 region has the DNA TGTGCCAGCAGCCAGGGGGGGAATTCACCCCTCCACTTT. Using reference TRBV14 and TRBJ1-6 for the parts outside the CDR3, the full variable domain is EAGVTQFPSHSVIEKGQTVTLRCDPISGHDNLYWYRRVMGKEIKFLLHFVKESKQDESGMPNNRFLAERTGGTYSTLKVQPAELEDSGVYFCASSQGGNSPLHFGNGTRLTVT.

V is TRBV7-3 and J is TRBJ1-1, with TRBD1 matching 7 bases. The CDR3 has 13 amino acids. Looked up from germline, CDR1 is SGHTA and CDR2 is FQGTGA. Losses at the gene ends were 6 bases for V and 7 bases for J; bases not matched to a gene: 8. The chain's CDR3 is CASRYTGDHEAFF. The CDR3 coding sequence is TGTGCCAGCAGGTATACAGGGGATCATGAAGCTTTCTTT.

The chain couples TRBV5-1 to TRBJ1-2; 8 bases fit TRBD1. Unmatched junction bases numbered 3, after V lost 5 bases and J lost 0 bases. Germline lookup yields CDR1 SGHRS and CDR2 YFSETQ. This CDR3 region has 14 residues. For the CDR3, the DNA is TGCGCCAGCAGTAGGACAGGGACTAACTATGGCTACACCTTC. Translating it yields CASSRTGTNYGYTF. The full variable domain, in which reference TRBV5-1 and TRBJ1-2 provide the parts outside the CDR3, is KAGVTQTPRYLIKTRGQQVTLSCSPISGHRSVSWYQQTPGQGLQFLFEYFSETQRNKGNFPGRFSGRQFSNSRSEMNVSTLELGDSALYLCASSRTGTNYGYTFGSGTRLTVV.

V is TRBV30 and J is TRBJ1-5, with a tentative D call TRBD1 (5 bases). The germline V gene has CDR1 GTSNPN and CDR2 SVGIG (reference sequence). Trimming shortened V by 5 bases and J by 4 bases, and 15 bases separated the two germline ends. This CDR3 region has 14 residues. CDR3 region: CAWAPGLPNQPQHF. For the CDR3, the DNA is TGTGCCTGGGCTCCGGGACTTCCAAATCAGCCCCAGCATTTT.

V and J are TRBV5-4 and TRBJ2-1; 9 bases agree with TRBD2. CDR3 length equals 16 residues. CDR1 is SGHNT and CDR2 is YYREEE in the germline V gene (reference sequence). With 4 bases clipped from V and 3 bases from J, the junction kept 8 bases outside the gene matches. CDR3 loop: CASSRGLAEDYNEQFF. Here the CDR3 DNA reads TGTGCCAGCAGCAGGGGACTAGCCGAAGACTACAATGAGCAGTTCTTC.

The J gene is TRBJ1-5, the V gene TRBV30; D is uncertain. Trimming cost V 1 base and J 3 bases, with 7 bases left between them. This CDR3 is built from 13 residues. Germline V gene data show CDR1 as GTSNPN and CDR2 as SVGIG (reference sequence). The CDR3 DNA sequence: TGTGCCTGGAGTGCCTATTACAATCAGCCCCAGCATTTT. This sequence encodes CAWSAYYNQPQHF.

The gene calls are TRBV4-1 and TRBJ2-7; TRBD2 matches at 9 bases. Per the germline V gene, CDR1 is MGHRA and CDR2 is YSYEKL. Losses at the gene ends were 3 bases for V and 2 bases for J; bases not matched to a gene: 8. CDR3 length: 16 amino acids. The CDR3 region has the DNA TGCGCCAGCAGCCATGGCGCGGCTAGCGGGACCTACGAGCAGTACTTC. It specifies CASSHGAASGTYEQYF.

V gene TRBV5-4 combines with J gene TRBJ2-2; D not certain. The CDR3 spans 13 residues. The germline gives CDR1 SGHNT, CDR2 YYREEE (reference sequence). Deletions cut 1 base from V and 5 bases from J, with 6 bases between. CDR3 region: CASSLTETGELFF. The DNA for the CDR3 is TGTGCCAGCAGCTTGACAGAGACCGGGGAGCTGTTTTTT.

The chain has TRBV7-2 and TRBJ1-5; TRBD1 might be the D (6 bases). CDR3 length: 15 amino acids. Germline lookup yields CDR1 SGHTA and CDR2 FQGNSA. Between the trimmed V and J ends, which lost 2 bases and 6 bases, there was a span of 14 bases. The CDR3 reads CASSLTAGAGQPQHF. The DNA for the CDR3 is TGTGCCAGCAGCTTAACGGCAGGGGCTGGTCAGCCCCAGCATTTT.

This clone showed up just once. The rearrangement links TRBV11-3 to TRBJ2-3, with 8 bases matching TRBD2. The length of the CDR3 is 15 residues. Germline CDR1 is SGHNT and CDR2 is YENEEA. V lost 3 bases, J lost 4 bases, and 6 bases stayed unmatched. The CDR3 region has the DNA TGTGCCAGCAGCTTTACGGGACTAGTCTCAGATACGCAGTATTTT. Protein: CASSFTGLVSDTQYF.

In DNA, the CDR3 is TGTGCCAGCAGCGACCGGGACAATGAGCAGTTCTTC. Amino acid sequence: CASSDRDNEQFF. The chain couples TRBV9 to TRBJ2-1; no clear D. Trimming removed 3 bases at V and 5 bases at J, with 6 bases between. This CDR3 has 12 residues. Germline V lookup: CDR1 SGDLS, CDR2 YYNGEE.

The chain is built from TRBV19 and TRBJ2-7; D is possibly TRBD2 (5 bases). Looked up from germline, CDR1 is LNHDA and CDR2 is SQIVND (reference sequence). The length of the CDR3 is 16 residues. Deletions cut 2 bases from V and 1 base from J, with 15 bases between. The CDR3 region is CASSITGSLASYEQYF. The CDR3 region has the DNA TGTGCCAGTAGTATAACGGGAAGTCTTGCGTCCTACGAGCAGTACTTC. The full variable domain, with the rest looked up from reference TRBV19 and TRBJ2-7, is DGGITQSPKYLFRKEGQNVTLSCEQNLNHDAMYWYRQDPGQGLRLIYYSQIVNDFQKGDIAEGYSVSREKKESFPLTVTSAQKNPTAFYLCASSITGSLASYEQYFGPGTRLTVT.

The rearrangement joins TRBV7-6 to TRBJ1-4, with D perhaps TRBD1 (5 bases). The germline V gene has CDR1 SGHVS and CDR2 FNYEAQ. The CDR3 covers 13 residues. V lost 2 bases and J 8 bases, leaving 9 bases between the germline ends. CDR3 sequence reads: CASSLMGGEKLFF. DNA for the CDR3: TGTGCCAGCAGCTTAATGGGGGGGGAAAAACTGTTTTTT.

V usage is TRBV6-1 and J usage is TRBJ2-7, with TRBD1 matching over 7 bases. The ends lost 2 bases at V and 0 bases at J; junction bases unmatched: 4. Germline V gives CDR1 MNHNS, CDR2 SASEGT. The CDR3 length is 15 residues. CDR3 residues: CASSEPGTVSYEQYF. CDR3 coding DNA: TGTGCCAGCAGTGAACCCGGGACAGTCTCCTACGAGCAGTACTTC.